The T cell receptor beta chain described here comes from a study of blood T cell repertoires in COVID-19. Profiling relied on immunoSEQ multiplex PCR, and the TCRdb table lists in-frame clones only, not all of them. The data hold about 190,000 clones, with roughly 89% observed a single time. This CDR3 is built from 17 residues. Germline CDR1 SGDLS, CDR2 YYNGEE. With V trimmed by 3 bases and J by 4 bases, 13 bases remained unmatched. The chain recombines TRBV9 with TRBJ2-3, with 8 bases aligning to TRBD2. This receptor was taken from a man aged 40-55 years with acute or convalescent COVID-19. Sequences were obtained from peripheral blood. This CDR3 reads CASSGEAGGLGADTQYF. CDR3 in DNA: TGTGCCAGCAGCGGTGAGGCGGGGGGCCTCGGAGCAGATACGCAGTATTTT. The full variable domain, its missing parts supplied by reference TRBV9 and TRBJ2-3, is DSGVTQTPKHLITATGQRVTLRCSPRSGDLSVYWYQQSLDQGLQFLIQYYNGEERAKGNILERFSAQQFPDLHSELNLSSLELGDSALYFCASSGEAGGLGADTQYFGPGTRLTVL.